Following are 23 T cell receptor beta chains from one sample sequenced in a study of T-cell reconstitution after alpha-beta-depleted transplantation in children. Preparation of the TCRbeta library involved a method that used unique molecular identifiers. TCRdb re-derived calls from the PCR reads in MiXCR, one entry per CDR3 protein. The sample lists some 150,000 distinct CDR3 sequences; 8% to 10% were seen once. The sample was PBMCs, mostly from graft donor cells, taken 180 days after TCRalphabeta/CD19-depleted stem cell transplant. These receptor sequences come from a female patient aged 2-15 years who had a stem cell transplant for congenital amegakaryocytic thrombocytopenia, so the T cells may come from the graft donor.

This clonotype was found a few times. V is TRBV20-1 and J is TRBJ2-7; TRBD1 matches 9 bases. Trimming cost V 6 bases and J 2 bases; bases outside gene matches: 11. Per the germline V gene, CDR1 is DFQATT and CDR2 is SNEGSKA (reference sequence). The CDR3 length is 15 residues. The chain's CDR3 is CSAILPRDRAYEQYF. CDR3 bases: TGCAGTGCCATTTTACCCCGGGACAGGGCCTACGAGCAGTACTTC.

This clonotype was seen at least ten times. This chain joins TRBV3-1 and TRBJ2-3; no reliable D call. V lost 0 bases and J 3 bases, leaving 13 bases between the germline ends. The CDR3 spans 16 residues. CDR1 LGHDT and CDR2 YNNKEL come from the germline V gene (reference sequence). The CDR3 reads CASSQDPHTVTDTQYF. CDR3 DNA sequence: TGTGCCAGCAGCCAAGACCCACATACGGTAACAGATACGCAGTATTTT.

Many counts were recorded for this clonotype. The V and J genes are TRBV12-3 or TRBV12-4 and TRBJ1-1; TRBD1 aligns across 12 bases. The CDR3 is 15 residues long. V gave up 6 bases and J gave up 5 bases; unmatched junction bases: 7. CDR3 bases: TGTGCCAGCAGACCCGGGACAGGGGGCCTTACTGAAGCTTTCTTT. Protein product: CASRPGTGGLTEAFF.

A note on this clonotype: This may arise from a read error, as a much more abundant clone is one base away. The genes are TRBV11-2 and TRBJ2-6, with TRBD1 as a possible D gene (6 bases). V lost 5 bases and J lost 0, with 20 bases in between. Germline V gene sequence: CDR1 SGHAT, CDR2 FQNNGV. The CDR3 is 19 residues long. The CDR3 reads CASSHHRWDIFSGANVLTF. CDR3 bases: TGTGCCAGCAGCCACCACCGGTGGGACATATTCTCTGGGGCCAACGTCCTGACTTTC.

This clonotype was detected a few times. The CDR3 loop reads CASSLRLAASTDTQYF. The DNA for the CDR3 is TGCGCCAGCAGCCTGAGACTAGCCGCAAGCACAGATACGCAGTATTTT. This chain connects TRBV5-1 to TRBJ2-3; 7 bases map to TRBD2. CDR1 and CDR2 (germline): SGHRS, YFSETQ. The CDR3 spans 16 residues. The ends lost 4 bases at V and 0 bases at J; junction bases unmatched: 8. Full variable domain (rest looked up from reference TRBV5-1 and TRBJ2-3): KAGVTQTPRYLIKTRGQQVTLSCSPISGHRSVSWYQQTPGQGLQFLFEYFSETQRNKGNFPGRFSGRQFSNSRSEMNVSTLELGDSALYLCASSLRLAASTDTQYFGPGTRLTVL.

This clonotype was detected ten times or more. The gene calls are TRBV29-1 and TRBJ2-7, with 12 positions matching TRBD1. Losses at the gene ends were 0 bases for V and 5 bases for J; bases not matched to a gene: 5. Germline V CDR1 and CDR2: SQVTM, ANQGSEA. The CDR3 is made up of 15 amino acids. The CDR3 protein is CSVEDWGQGANEQYF. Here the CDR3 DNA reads TGCAGCGTTGAAGATTGGGGACAGGGGGCAAACGAGCAGTACTTC.

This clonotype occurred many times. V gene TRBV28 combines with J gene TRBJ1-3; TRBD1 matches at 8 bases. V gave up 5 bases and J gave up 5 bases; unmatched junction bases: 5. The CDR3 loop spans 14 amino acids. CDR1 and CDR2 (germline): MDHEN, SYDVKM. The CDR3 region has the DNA TGTGCCAGCAGTGAGGACAGGGCTAGAAACACCATATATTTT. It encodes CASSEDRARNTIYF.

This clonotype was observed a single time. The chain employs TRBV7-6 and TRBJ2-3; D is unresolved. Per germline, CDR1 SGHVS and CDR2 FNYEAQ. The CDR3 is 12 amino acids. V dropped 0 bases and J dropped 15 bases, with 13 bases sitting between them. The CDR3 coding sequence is TGTGCCAGCAGCTTAGCTGGGGAAGAGGCCTATTTT. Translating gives CASSLAGEEAYF.

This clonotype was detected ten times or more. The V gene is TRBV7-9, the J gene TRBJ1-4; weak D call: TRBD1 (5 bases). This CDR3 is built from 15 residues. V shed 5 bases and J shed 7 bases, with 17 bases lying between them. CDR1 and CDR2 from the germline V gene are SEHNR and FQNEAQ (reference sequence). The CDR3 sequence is CASSPQTDYGEKLFF. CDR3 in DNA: TGTGCCAGCAGCCCTCAGACAGACTATGGTGAAAAACTGTTTTTT. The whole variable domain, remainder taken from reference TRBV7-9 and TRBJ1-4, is DTGVSQNPRHKITKRGQNVTFRCDPISEHNRLYWYRQTLGQGPEFLTYFQNEAQLEKSRLLSDRFSAERPKGSFSTLEIQRTEQGDSAMYLCASSPQTDYGEKLFFGSGTQLSVL.

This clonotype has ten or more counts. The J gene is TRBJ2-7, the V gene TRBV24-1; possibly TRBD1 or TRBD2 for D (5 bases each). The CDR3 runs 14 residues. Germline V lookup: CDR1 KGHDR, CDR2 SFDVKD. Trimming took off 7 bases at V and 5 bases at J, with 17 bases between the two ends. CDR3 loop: CATSGAMDENEQYF. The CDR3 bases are TGTGCCACCAGCGGGGCAATGGATGAGAACGAGCAGTACTTC.

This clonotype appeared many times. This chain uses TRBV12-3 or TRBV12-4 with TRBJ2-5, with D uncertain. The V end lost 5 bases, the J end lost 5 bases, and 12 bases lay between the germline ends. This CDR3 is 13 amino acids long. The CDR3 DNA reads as TGTGCCAGCAGTGTCCAGCTCGGCGAGACCCAGTACTTC. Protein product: CASSVQLGETQYF.

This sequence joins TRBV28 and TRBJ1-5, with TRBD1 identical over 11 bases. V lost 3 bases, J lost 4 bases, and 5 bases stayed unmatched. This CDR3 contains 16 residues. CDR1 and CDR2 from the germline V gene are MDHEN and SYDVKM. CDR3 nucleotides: TGTGCCAGCAGTTTTTGGACAGGGGGCTGGAATCAGCCCCAGCATTTT. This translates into CASSFWTGGWNQPQHF.

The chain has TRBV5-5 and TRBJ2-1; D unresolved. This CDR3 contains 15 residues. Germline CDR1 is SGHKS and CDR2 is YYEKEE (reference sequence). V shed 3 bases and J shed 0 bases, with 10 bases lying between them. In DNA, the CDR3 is TGTGCCAGCAGCTCCTCCACCCGCTCCTACAATGAGCAGTTCTTC. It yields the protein CASSSSTRSYNEQFF. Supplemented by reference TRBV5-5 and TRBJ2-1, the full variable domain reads DAGVTQSPTHLIKTRGQQVTLRCSPISGHKSVSWYQQVLGQGPQFIFQYYEKEERGRGNFPDRFSARQFPNYSSELNVNALLLGDSALYLCASSSSTRSYNEQFFGPGTRLTVL.

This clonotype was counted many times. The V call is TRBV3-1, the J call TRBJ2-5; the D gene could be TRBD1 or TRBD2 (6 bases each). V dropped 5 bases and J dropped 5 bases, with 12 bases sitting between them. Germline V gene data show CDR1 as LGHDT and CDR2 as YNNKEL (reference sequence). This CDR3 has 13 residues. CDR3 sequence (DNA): TGTGCCAGCAGCTGGGGGGCGTGGGAGACCCAGTACTTC. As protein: CASSWGAWETQYF.

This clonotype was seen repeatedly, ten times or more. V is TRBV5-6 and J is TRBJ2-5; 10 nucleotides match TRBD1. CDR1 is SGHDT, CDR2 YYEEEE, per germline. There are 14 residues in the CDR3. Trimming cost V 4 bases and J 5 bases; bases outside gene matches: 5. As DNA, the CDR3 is TGTGCCAGCAGCGACAGGGGGCGCGATGAGACCCAGTACTTC. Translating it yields CASSDRGRDETQYF.

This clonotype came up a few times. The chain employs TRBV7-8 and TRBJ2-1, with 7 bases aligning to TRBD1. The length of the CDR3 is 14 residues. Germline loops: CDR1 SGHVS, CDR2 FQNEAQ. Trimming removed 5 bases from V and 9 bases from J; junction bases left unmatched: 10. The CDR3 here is CASSPPRTGGEQFF. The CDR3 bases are TGTGCCAGCAGCCCCCCCCGGACAGGCGGTGAGCAGTTCTTC.

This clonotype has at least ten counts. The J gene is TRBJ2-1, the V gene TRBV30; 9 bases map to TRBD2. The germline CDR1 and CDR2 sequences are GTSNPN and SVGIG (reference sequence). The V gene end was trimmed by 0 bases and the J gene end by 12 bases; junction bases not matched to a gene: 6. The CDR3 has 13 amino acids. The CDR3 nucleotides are TGTGCCTGGAGTGTTGTAGCGGGAGTTGCGCAGTTCTTC. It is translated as CAWSVVAGVAQFF.

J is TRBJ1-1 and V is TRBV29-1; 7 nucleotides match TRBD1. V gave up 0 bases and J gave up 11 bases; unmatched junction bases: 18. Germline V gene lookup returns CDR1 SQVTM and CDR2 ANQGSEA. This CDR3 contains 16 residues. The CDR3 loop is CSVEDTGTAGGMNAFF. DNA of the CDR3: TGCAGCGTTGAAGACACCGGGACAGCCGGTGGAATGAATGCTTTCTTT.

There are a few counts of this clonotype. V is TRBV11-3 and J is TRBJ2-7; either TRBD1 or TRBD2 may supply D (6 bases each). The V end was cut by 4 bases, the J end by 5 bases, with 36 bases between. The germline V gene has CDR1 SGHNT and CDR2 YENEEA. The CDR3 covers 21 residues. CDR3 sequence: CASSSPLGQGSTGAYWDEQYF. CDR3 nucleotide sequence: TGTGCCAGCAGCTCCCCGCTGGGGCAGGGTAGTACGGGGGCATATTGGGACGAGCAGTACTTC.

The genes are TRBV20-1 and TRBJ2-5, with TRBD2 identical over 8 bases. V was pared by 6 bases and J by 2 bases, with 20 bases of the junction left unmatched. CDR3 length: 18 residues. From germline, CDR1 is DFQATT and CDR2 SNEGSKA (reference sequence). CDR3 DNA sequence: TGCAGTGCAAAGCGGACTAGCTGGAATATAAGTGGTCAAGAGACCCAGTACTTC. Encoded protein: CSAKRTSWNISGQETQYF.

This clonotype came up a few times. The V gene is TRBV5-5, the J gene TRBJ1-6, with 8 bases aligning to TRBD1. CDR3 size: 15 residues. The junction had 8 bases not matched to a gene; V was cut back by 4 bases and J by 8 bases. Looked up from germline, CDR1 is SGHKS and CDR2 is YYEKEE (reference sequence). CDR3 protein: CASSNRTGRDSPLHF. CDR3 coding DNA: TGTGCCAGCAGCAACCGGACAGGGCGGGATTCACCCCTCCACTTT. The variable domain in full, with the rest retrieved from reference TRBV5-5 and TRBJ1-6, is DAGVTQSPTHLIKTRGQQVTLRCSPISGHKSVSWYQQVLGQGPQFIFQYYEKEERGRGNFPDRFSARQFPNYSSELNVNALLLGDSALYLCASSNRTGRDSPLHFGNGTRLTVT.

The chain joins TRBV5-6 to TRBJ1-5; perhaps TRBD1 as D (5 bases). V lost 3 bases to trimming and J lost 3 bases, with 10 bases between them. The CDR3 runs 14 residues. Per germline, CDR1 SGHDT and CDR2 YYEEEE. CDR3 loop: CASSSRGTNQPQHF. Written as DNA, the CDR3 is TGTGCCAGCAGCTCCCGGGGCACCAATCAGCCCCAGCATTTT.

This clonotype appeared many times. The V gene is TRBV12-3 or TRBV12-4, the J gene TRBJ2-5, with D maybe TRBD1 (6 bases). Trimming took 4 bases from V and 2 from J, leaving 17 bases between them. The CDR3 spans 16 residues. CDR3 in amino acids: CASSSLTGKAQETQYF. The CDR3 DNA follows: TGTGCCAGCAGTTCCTTGACAGGAAAGGCGCAAGAGACCCAGTACTTC.